The present T cell receptor (beta chain) was sequenced within a study of T cells after yellow fever vaccination. This clonotype was counted at least ten times. Study results and caveats: The secondary T-cell response peaked on day 5, not day 15, but was weaker. High-abundance clonotypes from the bulk population could contaminate FACS-sorted repertoires.

In germline, CDR1 is SGDLS, CDR2 YYNGEE. The V segment lost 3 bases and the J segment 9 bases; nucleotides outside the gene matches: 11. The CDR3 runs to 16 residues. By 5'RACE template switching, TCR cDNA was produced, with a universal primer site and UMIs added in the process. TCRdb itself ran the 5' RACE reads through MiXCR, one entry per CDR3 protein. The data contain about 45,000 distinct CDR3 sequences, about 7% of them singletons. The chain uses TRBV9 and TRBJ2-1, with 11 bases matching TRBD2. Sequences were derived from CD8+ T cells not binding an NS4B(214-222) dextramer, sorted from PBMCs, sampled 45 days after the yellow fever booster vaccination. The TCR sequence derives from a young man who received the YFV17D yellow fever vaccine. CDR3 residues: CASSDPTSGAQIEQFF. The CDR3 region has the DNA TGTGCCAGCAGCGACCCGACTAGCGGGGCCCAAATTGAGCAGTTCTTC.